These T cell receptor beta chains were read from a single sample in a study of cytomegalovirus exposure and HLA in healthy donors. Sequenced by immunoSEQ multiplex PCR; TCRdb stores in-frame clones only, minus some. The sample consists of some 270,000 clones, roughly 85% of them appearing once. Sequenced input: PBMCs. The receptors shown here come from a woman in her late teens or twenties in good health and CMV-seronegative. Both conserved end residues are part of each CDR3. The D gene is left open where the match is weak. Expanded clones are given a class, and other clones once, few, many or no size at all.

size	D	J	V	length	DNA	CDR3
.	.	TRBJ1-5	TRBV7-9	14	TGTGCCAGCAGCTTACAAGGGGTGGATCAGCCCCAGCATTTT	CASSLQGVDQPQHF
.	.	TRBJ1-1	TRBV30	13	TGTGCCTGGAGTCCCCAGGGGAACACTGAAGCTTTCTTT	CAWSPQGNTEAFF
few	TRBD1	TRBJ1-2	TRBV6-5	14	TGTGCCAGCAGTCCCGCGCGGACAGGAGACGGCTACACCTTC	CASSPARTGDGYTF
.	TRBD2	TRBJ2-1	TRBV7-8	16	TGTGCCAGCAGCTTAGTAGGTGCGGGGGGCTGGAATGAGCAGTTCTTC	CASSLVGAGGWNEQFF
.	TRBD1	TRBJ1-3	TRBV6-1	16	TGTGCCAGCAGTGAAGGACAGGGGGCCACTGGAAACACCATATATTTT	CASSEGQGATGNTIYF
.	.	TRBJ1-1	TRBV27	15	TGTGCCAGCAGTTTAGGCCCGAACGTGGCTGCTGAAGCTTTCTTT	CASSLGPNVAAEAFF
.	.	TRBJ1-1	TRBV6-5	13	TGTGCCAGCAGTTACACAGTGAACACTGAAGCTTTCTTT	CASSYTVNTEAFF
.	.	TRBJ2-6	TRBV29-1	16	TGCAGCGTTGTCGGGTCACCGGCGTCTGGGGCCAACGTCCTGACTTTC	CSVVGSPASGANVLTF
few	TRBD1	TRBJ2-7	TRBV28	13	TGTGCCAGCAGTTTAATTGGACAGGGCTCCTCGTACTTC	CASSLIGQGSSYF
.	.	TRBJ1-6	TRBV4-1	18	TGCGCCAGCAGCCAAGATCAGTCCGTTGGTGGCTATAATTCACCCCTCCACTTT	CASSQDQSVGGYNSPLHF
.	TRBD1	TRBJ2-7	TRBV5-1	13	TGCGCCAGCAGCTTCCGACAGGGGAACGAGCAGTACTTC	CASSFRQGNEQYF
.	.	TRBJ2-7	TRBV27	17	TGTGCCAGCAGTTTAGAGGCTAGCGTAAGAAAGGGCTACGAGCAGTACTTC	CASSLEASVRKGYEQYF
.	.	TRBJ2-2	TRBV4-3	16	TGCGCCAGCAGCCAAGAATCCCCAAGCAACACCGGGGAGCTGTTTTTT	CASSQESPSNTGELFF
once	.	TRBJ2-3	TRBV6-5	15	TGTGCCAGCAGTTACTCGGGGCGGTCCGTGGATACGCAGTATTTT	CASSYSGRSVDTQYF
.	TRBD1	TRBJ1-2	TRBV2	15	TGTGCCAGCACCACCACGGACAGGGTAGGCTATGGCTACACCTTC	CASTTTDRVGYGYTF
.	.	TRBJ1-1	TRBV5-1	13	TGCGCCAGCAGCGGTCGGTTGAACACTGAAGCTTTCTTT	CASSGRLNTEAFF
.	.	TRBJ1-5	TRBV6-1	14	TGTGCCAGCCGCTTAGGAGATCGCTTTCAGCCCCAGCATTTT	CASRLGDRFQPQHF
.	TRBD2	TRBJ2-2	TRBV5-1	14	TGCGCCAGCAGCTCTGAAAGCGGGGCCGGGGAGCTGTTTTTT	CASSSESGAGELFF
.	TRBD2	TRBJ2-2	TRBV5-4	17	TGTGCCAGCAGCTACATCGGGGCGGGAGTCCACACCGGGGAGCTGTTTTTT	CASSYIGAGVHTGELFF
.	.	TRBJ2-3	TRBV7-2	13	TGTGCCAGCGGCAATGCTCGCACAGATACGCAGTATTTT	CASGNARTDTQYF
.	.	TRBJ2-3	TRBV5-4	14	TGTGCCAGCAGCTTGGCGTCCACCACAGGTACGCAGTATTTT	CASSLASTTGTQYF
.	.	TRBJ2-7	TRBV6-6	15	TGTGCCAGCAGTCCCCGGGCGGGGCCCGGGTACGAGCAGTACTTC	CASSPRAGPGYEQYF
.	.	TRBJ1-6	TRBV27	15	TGTGCCATCCCGACCGGGACACAGAATAATTCACCCCTCCACTTT	CAIPTGTQNNSPLHF
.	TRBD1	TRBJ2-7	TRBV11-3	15	TGTGCCAGCAGCCCCGGACAGGGGAGCTCCTACGAGCAGTACTTC	CASSPGQGSSYEQYF